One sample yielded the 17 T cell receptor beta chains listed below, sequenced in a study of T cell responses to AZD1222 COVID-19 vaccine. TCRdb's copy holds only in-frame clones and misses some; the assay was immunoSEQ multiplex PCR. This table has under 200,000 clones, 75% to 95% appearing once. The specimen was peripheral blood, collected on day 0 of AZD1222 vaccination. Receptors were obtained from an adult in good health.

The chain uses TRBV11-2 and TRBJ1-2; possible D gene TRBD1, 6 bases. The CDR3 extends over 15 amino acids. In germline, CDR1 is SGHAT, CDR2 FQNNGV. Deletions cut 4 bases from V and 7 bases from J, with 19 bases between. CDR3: CASSSLLGGGGGYTF. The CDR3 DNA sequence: TGTGCCAGCAGCTCCCTCTTAGGGGGGGGCGGTGGCTACACCTTC. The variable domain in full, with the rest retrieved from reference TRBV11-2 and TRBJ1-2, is EAGVAQSPRYKIIEKRQSVAFWCNPISGHATLYWYQQILGQGPKLLIQFQNNGVVDDSQLPKDRFSAERLKGVDSTLKIQPAKLEDSAVYLCASSSLLGGGGGYTFGSGTRLTVV.

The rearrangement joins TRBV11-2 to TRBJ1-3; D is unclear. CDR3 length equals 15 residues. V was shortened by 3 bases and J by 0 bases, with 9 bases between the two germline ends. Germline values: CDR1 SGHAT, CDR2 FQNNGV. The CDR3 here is CASSFGRDSGNTIYF. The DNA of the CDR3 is TGTGCCAGCAGCTTTGGGCGGGACTCTGGAAACACCATATATTTT.

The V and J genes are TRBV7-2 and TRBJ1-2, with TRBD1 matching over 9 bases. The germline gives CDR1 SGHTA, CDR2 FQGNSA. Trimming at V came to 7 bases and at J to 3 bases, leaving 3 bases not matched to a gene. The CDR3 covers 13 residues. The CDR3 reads CASKTGGHYGYTF. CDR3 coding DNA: TGTGCCAGCAAAACAGGGGGCCACTATGGCTACACCTTC.

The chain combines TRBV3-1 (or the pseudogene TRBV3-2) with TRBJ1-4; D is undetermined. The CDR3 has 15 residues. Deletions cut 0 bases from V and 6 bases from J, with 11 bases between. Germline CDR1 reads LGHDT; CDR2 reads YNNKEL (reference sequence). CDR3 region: CASSQDRGWYEKLFF. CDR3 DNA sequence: TGTGCCAGCAGCCAAGATAGAGGCTGGTATGAAAAACTGTTTTTT.

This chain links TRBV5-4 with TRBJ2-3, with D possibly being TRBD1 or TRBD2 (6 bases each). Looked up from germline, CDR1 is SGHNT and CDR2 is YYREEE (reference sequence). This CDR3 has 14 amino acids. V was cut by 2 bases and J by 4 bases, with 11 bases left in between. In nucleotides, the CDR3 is TGTGCCAGCAGCTTAGGGGGGCGCGCAGATACGCAGTATTTT. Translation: CASSLGGRADTQYF. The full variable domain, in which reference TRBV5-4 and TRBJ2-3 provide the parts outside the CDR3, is ETGVTQSPTHLIKTRGQQVTLRCSSQSGHNTVSWYQQALGQGPQFIFQYYREEENGRGNFPPRFSGLQFPNYSSELNVNALELDDSALYLCASSLGGRADTQYFGPGTRLTVL.

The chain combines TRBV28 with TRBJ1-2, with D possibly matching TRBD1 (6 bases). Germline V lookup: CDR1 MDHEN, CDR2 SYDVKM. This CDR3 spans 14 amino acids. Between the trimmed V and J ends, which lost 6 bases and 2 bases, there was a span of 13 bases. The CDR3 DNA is TGTGCCAGCAGCATCGGGAGGGGGAACTATGGCTACACCTTC. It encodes CASSIGRGNYGYTF.

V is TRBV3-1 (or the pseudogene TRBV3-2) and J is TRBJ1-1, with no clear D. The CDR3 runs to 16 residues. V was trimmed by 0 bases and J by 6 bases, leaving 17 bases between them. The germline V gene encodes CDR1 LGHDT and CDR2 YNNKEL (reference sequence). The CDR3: CASSQDRARWGSEAFF. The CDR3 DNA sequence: TGTGCCAGCAGCCAAGATCGGGCGCGGTGGGGTTCTGAAGCTTTCTTT.

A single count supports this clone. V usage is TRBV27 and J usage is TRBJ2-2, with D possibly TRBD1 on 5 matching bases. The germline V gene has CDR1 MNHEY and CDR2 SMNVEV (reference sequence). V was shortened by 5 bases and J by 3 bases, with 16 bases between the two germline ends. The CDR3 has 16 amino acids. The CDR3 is CASSLTSGSHTGELFF. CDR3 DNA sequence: TGTGCCAGCAGTCTAACCTCAGGGTCACACACCGGGGAGCTGTTTTTT.

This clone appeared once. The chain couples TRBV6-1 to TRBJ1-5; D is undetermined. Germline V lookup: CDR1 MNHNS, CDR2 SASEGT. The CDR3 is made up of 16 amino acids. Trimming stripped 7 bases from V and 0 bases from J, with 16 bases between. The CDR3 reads CASTEQWAYSNQPQHF. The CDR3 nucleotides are TGTGCCAGCACTGAGCAATGGGCTTATAGCAATCAGCCCCAGCATTTT.

The CDR3 here is CASSAAVNVAFF. CDR3 DNA sequence: TGTGCCAGCAGTGCGGCCGTTAATGTAGCTTTCTTT. The rearrangement joins TRBV12-3 or TRBV12-4 to TRBJ1-1, with D uncertain. The length of the CDR3 is 12 residues. Trimming took 5 bases from V and 10 from J, leaving 14 bases between them.

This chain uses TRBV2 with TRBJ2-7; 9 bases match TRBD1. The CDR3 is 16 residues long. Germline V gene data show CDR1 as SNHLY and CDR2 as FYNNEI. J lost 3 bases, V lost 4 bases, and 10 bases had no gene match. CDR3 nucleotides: TGTGCCAGCAGTGGACGCGGACAGGGGCCTCACTACGAGCAGTACTTC. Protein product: CASSGRGQGPHYEQYF.

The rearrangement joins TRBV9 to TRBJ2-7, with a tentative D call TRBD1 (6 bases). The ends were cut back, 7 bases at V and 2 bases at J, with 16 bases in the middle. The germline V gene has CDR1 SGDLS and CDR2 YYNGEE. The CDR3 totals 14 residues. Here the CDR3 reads CASSSERGTYEQYF. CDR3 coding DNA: TGTGCCAGCTCCTCAGAGAGGGGGACCTACGAGCAGTACTTC.

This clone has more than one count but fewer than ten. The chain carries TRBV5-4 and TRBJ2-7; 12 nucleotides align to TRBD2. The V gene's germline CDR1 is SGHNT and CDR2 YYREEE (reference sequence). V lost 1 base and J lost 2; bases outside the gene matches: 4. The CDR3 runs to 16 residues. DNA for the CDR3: TGTGCCAGCAGCTTGTACCCTAGCGGGGGGGCCTACGAGCAGTACTTC. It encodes CASSLYPSGGAYEQYF.

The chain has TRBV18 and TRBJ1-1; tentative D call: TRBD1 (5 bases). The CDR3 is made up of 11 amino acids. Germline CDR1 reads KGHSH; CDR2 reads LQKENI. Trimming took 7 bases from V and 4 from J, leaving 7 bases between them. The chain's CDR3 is CASFQGTEAFF. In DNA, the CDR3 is TGTGCCAGCTTTCAGGGCACTGAAGCTTTCTTT.

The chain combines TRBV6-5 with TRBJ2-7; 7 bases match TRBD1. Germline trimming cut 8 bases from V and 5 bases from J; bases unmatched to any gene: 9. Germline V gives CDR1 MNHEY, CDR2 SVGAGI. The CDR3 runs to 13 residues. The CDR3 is CASGRQGYNEQYF. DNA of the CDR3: TGTGCCAGCGGCCGACAGGGATACAACGAGCAGTACTTC.

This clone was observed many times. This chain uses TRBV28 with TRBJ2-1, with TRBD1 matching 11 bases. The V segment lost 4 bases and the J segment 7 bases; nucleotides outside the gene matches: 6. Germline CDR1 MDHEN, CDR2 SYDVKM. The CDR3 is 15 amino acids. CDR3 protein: CASSSGQGDSNEQFF. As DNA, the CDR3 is TGTGCCAGCAGTTCGGGACAGGGGGACTCTAATGAGCAGTTCTTC. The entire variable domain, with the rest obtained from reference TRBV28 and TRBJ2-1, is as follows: DVKVTQSSRYLVKRTGEKVFLECVQDMDHENMFWYRQDPGLGLRLIYFSYDVKMKEKGDIPEGYSVSREKKERFSLILESASTNQTSMYLCASSSGQGDSNEQFFGPGTRLTVL.

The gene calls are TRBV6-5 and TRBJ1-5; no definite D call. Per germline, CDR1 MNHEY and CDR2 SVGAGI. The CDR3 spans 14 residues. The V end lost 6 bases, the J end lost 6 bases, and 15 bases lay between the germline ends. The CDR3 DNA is TGTGCCAGCAGCAAGGACGGCGTGACTCAGCCCCAGCATTTT. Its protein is CASSKDGVTQPQHF.